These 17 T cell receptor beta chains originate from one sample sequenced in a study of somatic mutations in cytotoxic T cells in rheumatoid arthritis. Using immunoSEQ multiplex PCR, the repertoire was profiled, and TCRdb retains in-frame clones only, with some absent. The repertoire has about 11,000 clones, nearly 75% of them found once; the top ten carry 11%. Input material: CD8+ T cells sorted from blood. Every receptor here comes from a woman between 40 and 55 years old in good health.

The CDR3 sequence is CASSFLFGSADTQYF. For the CDR3, the DNA is TGTGCCAGCAGCTTCCTTTTCGGGAGCGCAGATACGCAGTATTTT. The chain has TRBV11-2 and TRBJ2-3, with D possibly being TRBD2 (6 bases). Germline CDR1 reads SGHAT; CDR2 reads FQNNGV. This CDR3 has 15 residues. Trimming cost V 3 bases and J 4 bases, with 14 bases left between them.

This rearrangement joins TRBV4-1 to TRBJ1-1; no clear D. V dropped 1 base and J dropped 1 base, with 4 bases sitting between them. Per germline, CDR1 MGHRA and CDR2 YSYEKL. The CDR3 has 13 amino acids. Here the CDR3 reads CASSQAPNTEAFF. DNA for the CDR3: TGCGCCAGCAGCCAAGCCCCGAACACTGAAGCTTTCTTT.

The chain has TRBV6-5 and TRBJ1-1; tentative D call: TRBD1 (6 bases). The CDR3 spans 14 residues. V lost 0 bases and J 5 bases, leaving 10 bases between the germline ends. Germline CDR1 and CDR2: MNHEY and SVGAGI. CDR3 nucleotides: TGTGCCAGCAGTTACTCCAGGGGCGGAACTGAAGCTTTCTTT. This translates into CASSYSRGGTEAFF.

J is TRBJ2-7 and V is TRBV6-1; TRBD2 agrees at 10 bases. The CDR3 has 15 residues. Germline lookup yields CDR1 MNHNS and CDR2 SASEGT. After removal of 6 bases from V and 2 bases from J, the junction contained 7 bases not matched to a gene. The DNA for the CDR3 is TGTGCCAGCAGCCCACTAGCGGGAACCACCTACGAGCAGTACTTC. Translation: CASSPLAGTTYEQYF.

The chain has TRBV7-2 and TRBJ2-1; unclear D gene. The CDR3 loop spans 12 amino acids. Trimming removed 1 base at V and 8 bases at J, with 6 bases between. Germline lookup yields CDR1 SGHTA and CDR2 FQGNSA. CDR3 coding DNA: TGTGCCAGCAGCTTAGTATTGTATGAGCAGTTCTTC. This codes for CASSLVLYEQFF.

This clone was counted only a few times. The CDR3 here is CASSFRGGRQPQHF. CDR3 in DNA: TGTGCCAGCAGTTTTCGAGGGGGCCGACAGCCCCAGCATTTT. The chain uses TRBV28 and TRBJ1-5, with TRBD1 matching 7 bases. The CDR3 is made up of 14 amino acids. Germline V CDR1 and CDR2: MDHEN, SYDVKM. Unmatched junction bases numbered 6, after V lost 3 bases and J lost 7 bases.

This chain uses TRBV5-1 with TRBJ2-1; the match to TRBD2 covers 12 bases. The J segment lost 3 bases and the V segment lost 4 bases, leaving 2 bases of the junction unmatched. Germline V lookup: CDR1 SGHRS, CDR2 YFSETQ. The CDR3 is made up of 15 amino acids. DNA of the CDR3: TGCGCCAGCAGCGTGACTAGCGGGGGCTACAATGAGCAGTTCTTC. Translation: CASSVTSGGYNEQFF.

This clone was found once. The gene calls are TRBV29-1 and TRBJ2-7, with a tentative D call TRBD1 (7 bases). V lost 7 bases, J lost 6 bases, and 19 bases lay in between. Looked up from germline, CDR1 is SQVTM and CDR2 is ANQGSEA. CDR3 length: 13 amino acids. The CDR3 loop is CSDGGGFNREQYF. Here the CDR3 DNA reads TGCAGCGACGGAGGGGGCTTTAACCGCGAGCAGTACTTC.

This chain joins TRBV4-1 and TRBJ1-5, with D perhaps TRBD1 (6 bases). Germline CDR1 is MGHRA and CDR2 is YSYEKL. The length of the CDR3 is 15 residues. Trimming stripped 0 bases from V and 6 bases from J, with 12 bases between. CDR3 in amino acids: CASSQDIRGSQPQHF. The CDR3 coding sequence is TGCGCCAGCAGCCAAGATATCAGGGGCTCTCAGCCCCAGCATTTT.

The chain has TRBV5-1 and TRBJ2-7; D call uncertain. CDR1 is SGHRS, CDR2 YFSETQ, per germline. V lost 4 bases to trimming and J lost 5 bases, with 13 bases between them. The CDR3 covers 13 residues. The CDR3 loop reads CASSHWPGNEQYV. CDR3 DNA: TGCGCCAGCAGCCATTGGCCAGGAAACGAGCAGTACGTC.

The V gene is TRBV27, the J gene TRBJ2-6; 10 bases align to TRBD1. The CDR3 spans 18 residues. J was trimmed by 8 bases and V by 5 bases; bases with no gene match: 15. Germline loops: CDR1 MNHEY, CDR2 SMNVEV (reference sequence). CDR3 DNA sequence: TGTGCCAGCAGTAAGACTTTGGGGACAGGGGTGGTGTCCAACGTCCTGACTTTC. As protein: CASSKTLGTGVVSNVLTF.

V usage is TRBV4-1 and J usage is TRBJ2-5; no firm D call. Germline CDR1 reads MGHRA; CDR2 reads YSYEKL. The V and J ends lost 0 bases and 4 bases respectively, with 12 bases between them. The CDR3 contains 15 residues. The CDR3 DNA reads TGCGCCAGCAGCCAAGACCCCAGGATGTTAGAGACCCAGTACTTC. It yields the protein CASSQDPRMLETQYF.

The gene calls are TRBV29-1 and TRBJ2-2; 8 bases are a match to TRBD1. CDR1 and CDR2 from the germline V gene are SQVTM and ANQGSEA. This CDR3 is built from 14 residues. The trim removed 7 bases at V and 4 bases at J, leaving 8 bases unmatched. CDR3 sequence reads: CSAHRGSGTGELFF. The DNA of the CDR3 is TGCAGCGCTCACAGGGGGTCGGGCACCGGGGAGCTGTTTTTT.

The CDR3 region has the DNA TGTGCCAGCAGTGAACGGGCTGAGCTATCTGGCTACACCTTC. This codes for CASSERAELSGYTF. The rearrangement links TRBV2 to TRBJ1-2; D uncertain. The CDR3 has 14 amino acids. Trimming removed 2 bases at V and 7 bases at J, with 14 bases between. Germline V gene sequence: CDR1 SNHLY, CDR2 FYNNEI.

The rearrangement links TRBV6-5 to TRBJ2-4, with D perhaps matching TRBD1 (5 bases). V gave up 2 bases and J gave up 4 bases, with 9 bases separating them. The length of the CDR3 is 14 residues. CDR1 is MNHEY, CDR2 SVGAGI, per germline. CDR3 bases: TGTGCCAGCAGTTACATGGCAGGGAAAAACATTCAGTACTTC. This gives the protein CASSYMAGKNIQYF.

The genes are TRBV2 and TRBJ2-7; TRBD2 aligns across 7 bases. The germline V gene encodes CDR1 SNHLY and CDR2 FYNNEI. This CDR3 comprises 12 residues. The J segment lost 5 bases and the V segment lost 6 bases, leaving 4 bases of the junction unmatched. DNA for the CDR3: TGTGCCAGCAGCTCTGGGAGGGACGAGCAGTACGTC. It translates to CASSSGRDEQYV.

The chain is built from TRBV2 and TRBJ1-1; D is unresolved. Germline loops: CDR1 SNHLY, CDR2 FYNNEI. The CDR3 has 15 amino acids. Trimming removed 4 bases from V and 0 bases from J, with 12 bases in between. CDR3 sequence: CASSGEKGLNTEAFF. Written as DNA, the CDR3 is TGTGCCAGCAGTGGGGAAAAGGGATTGAACACTGAAGCTTTCTTT. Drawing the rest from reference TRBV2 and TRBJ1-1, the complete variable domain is EPEVTQTPSHQVTQMGQEVILRCVPISNHLYFYWYRQILGQKVEFLVSFYNNEISEKSEIFDDQFSVERPDGSNFTLKIRSTKLEDSAMYFCASSGEKGLNTEAFFGQGTRLTVV.